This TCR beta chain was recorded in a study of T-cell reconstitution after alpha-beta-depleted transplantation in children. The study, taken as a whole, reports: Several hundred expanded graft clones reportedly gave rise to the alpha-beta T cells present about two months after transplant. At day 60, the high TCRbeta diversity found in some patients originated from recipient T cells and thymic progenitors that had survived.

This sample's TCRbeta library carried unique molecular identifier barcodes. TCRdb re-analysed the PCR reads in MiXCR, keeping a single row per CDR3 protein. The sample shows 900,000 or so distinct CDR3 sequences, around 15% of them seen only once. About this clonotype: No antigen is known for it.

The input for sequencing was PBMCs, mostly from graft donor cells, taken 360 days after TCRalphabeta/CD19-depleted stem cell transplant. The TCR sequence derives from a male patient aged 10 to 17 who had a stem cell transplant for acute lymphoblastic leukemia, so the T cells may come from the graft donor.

CDR3 protein: CASSPAGTASNQPQHF. In nucleotides, the CDR3 is TGTGCCAGCAGTCCCGCCGGGACAGCGAGCAATCAGCCCCAGCATTTT. This chain joins TRBV7-9 and TRBJ1-5, with 7 nucleotides matching TRBD1. The V gene's germline CDR1 is SEHNR and CDR2 FQNEAQ (reference sequence). The ends lost 6 bases at V and 1 base at J; junction bases unmatched: 9. The CDR3 runs 16 residues.